This is a list of T cell receptor beta chains from one sample in a study of regulatory T cells. The data were produced by immunoSEQ multiplex PCR, yet TCRdb's version contains in-frame clones alone and is incomplete. The profile covers tens of thousands of clones, with more than 70% appearing a single time and 1.3% taken by the ten largest. The sample was conventional CD4+ T cells sorted from blood. The receptors were sampled from a child under 18 with CD3G deficiency. Both conserved end residues are part of each CDR3. D genes are given only for firm matches. Size values are once, few and many counts, or a class for expanded clones, and some rows have none.

V	J	D	size	DNA	CDR3
TRBV5-1	TRBJ2-3	.	.	TGCGCCAGCAGCTTGGGCGACTACACAGATACGCAGTATTTT	CASSLGDYTDTQYF
TRBV13	TRBJ2-7	TRBD2	.	TGTGCCAGCAGCTTAGGGAGCCGGGACTACAAAGAGCAGTACTTC	CASSLGSRDYKEQYF
TRBV19	TRBJ2-6	.	.	TGTGCCAGTTCCCGGAGGGGGTCTAGCATTAGGGCCAACGTCCTGACTTTC	CASSRRGSSIRANVLTF
TRBV19	TRBJ1-2	.	few	TGTGCCAGTAGTAAGGGGACTCGGCATGGCTACACCTTC	CASSKGTRHGYTF
TRBV7-8	TRBJ1-2	.	.	TGTGCCAGCAGCCCACGCAGGGCCTATGGCTACACCTTC	CASSPRRAYGYTF
TRBV5-1	TRBJ2-6	TRBD1	.	TGCGCCAGCAGCTTGGGGGACAGGGTGGCTGGGGCCAACGTCCTGACTTTC	CASSLGDRVAGANVLTF
TRBV5-1	TRBJ2-3	TRBD2	.	TGCGCCAGCAGCTTTGGGATAGCGGGAGGGCCGGAAGATACGCAGTATTTT	CASSFGIAGGPEDTQYF
TRBV5-1	TRBJ1-2	.	.	TGCGCCAGCAGCTTGGGGACTTTCTCCTTGGATGGCTACACCTTC	CASSLGTFSLDGYTF
TRBV11-3	TRBJ2-7	.	few	TGTGCCAGCAGCCTGTGCCCAAGGGGGGGCGGTTTCTACGAGCAGTACTTC	CASSLCPRGGGFYEQYF
TRBV28	TRBJ2-7	TRBD1	.	TGTGCCAGCAGTCTAGGGGGACAGAACCCCTACGAGCAGTACTTC	CASSLGGQNPYEQYF
TRBV12-1	TRBJ2-5	.	.	TGTGCCAGCAGCCACGGTCTTACTGAGACCCAGTACTTC	CASSHGLTETQYF
TRBV6-1	TRBJ1-2	.	.	TGTGCCAGCAGTGAAAGCGGATACTATGGCTACACCTTC	CASSESGYYGYTF
TRBV28	TRBJ2-7	.	.	TGTGCCAGCAGTTCAGGAACAGGGCCCTACGAGCAGTACTTC	CASSSGTGPYEQYF
TRBV5-1	TRBJ2-2	.	.	TGCGCCAGCAGCCCCGACAGGTCCCCATCGAACACCGGGGAGCTGTTTTTT	CASSPDRSPSNTGELFF
TRBV28	TRBJ2-7	TRBD1	.	TGTGCCAGCAGTGACCCCGGACAGGGGCGCTACGAGCAGTACTTC	CASSDPGQGRYEQYF
TRBV6-1	TRBJ2-7	.	.	TGTGCCAGCAGTGTTCTGGTGGGGGACTCCTACGAGCAGTACTTC	CASSVLVGDSYEQYF
TRBV6-1	TRBJ2-1	TRBD2	.	TGTGCCAGCAGTAGACTAGCGGGAGCAAATGAGCAGTTCTTC	CASSRLAGANEQFF
TRBV5-4	TRBJ1-5	TRBD1	.	TGTGCCAGCAGTCCCGGACAGGGCTATCAGCCCCAGCATTTT	CASSPGQGYQPQHF
TRBV6-1	TRBJ1-2	TRBD1	few	TGTGCCAGCATCCCCTTCGCCAGGGGGGCGGGTGGCTACACCTTC	CASIPFARGAGGYTF
TRBV6-1	TRBJ1-2	.	.	TGTGCCAGCAGTCCCTTTTTCGGGGCTGGCTACACCTTC	CASSPFFGAGYTF
TRBV18	TRBJ2-3	.	.	TGTGCCAGCTCACCAACGAGACTCCCCACAGATACGCAGTATTTT	CASSPTRLPTDTQYF
TRBV6-1	TRBJ1-5	.	.	TGTGCCAGCAGTGAAGGTGGGCCCCAGCCCCAGCATTTT	CASSEGGPQPQHF
TRBV6-1	TRBJ1-2	.	.	TGTGCCAGCAGTGCGGCTGTAAACTATGGCTACACCTTC	CASSAAVNYGYTF
TRBV28	TRBJ2-6	TRBD2	.	TGTGCCAGCAGCCTAGCGGGAGGTTTCTCTGGGGCCAACGTCCTGACTTTC	CASSLAGGFSGANVLTF
TRBV6-1	TRBJ2-3	.	.	TGTGCCAGCAGACTAGCAGGAAGCACAGATACGCAGTATTTT	CASRLAGSTDTQYF
TRBV6-1	TRBJ2-7	TRBD1	.	TGTGCCAGCAGCCGACAGGGGGAATACGAGCAGTACTTC	CASSRQGEYEQYF
TRBV7-8	TRBJ2-7	.	.	TGTGCCAGCAGCTTCACAGGGAAACTACGCGCGGAGCAGTACTTC	CASSFTGKLRAEQYF
TRBV28	TRBJ1-5	TRBD1	.	TGTGCCAGCGGCCAGACAGGGGGCTTCGTTCAGCCCCAGCATTTT	CASGQTGGFVQPQHF
TRBV7-7	TRBJ2-3	.	.	TGTGCCAGCAGCTTAGAGTGGCAGGGGCACACAGATACGCAGTATTTT	CASSLEWQGHTDTQYF
TRBV5-1	TRBJ2-1	.	.	TGCGCCAGCAGCTTTGGAGGCTCCTACAATGAGCAGTTCTTC	CASSFGGSYNEQFF
TRBV5-1	TRBJ2-5	TRBD1	.	TGCGCCAGCAGCTTAGGACCACTTAACAGGGGAGAGACCCAGTACTTC	CASSLGPLNRGETQYF
TRBV28	TRBJ2-5	.	once	TGTGCCAGCAGTAGGACGTTAAAAGAGACCCAGTACTTC	CASSRTLKETQYF
TRBV5-1	TRBJ2-7	TRBD2	.	TGCGCCAGCAGCGTGGGGACTAGGGACGAGCAGTACTTC	CASSVGTRDEQYF
TRBV30	TRBJ2-7	.	once	TGTGCCTGGAGTGTGACGCCCCTAAACGAGCAGTACTTC	CAWSVTPLNEQYF
TRBV5-1	TRBJ2-5	TRBD1	.	TGCGCCAGCAGCGTCTCAGGGGGCGAGGTAGAGACCCAGTACTTC	CASSVSGGEVETQYF
TRBV27	TRBJ1-2	.	few	TGTGCCAGCAGTTTACAGGGACACTATGGCTACACCTTC	CASSLQGHYGYTF
TRBV6-1	TRBJ1-2	.	.	TGTGCCAGCAGTGAGTTTGCTACTAACTATGGCTACACCTTC	CASSEFATNYGYTF
TRBV28	TRBJ2-7	.	.	TGTGCCAGCAGTCCCCTGGGGGGCGAGCAGTACTTC	CASSPLGGEQYF
TRBV28	TRBJ2-7	.	.	TGTGCCAGCAGTTTTAGGGATATCTACGAGCAGTACTTC	CASSFRDIYEQYF
TRBV18	TRBJ2-1	.	.	TGTGCCAGCTCACCACGCAGTAGGAACAATGAGCAGTTCTTC	CASSPRSRNNEQFF
TRBV6-1	TRBJ1-1	.	.	TGTGCCAGCAGTGACTATACCCGGCGGGCTGAAGCTTTCTTT	CASSDYTRRAEAFF
TRBV28	TRBJ2-7	TRBD1	.	TGTGCCAGCAGTCGACCCGGGACAGGCACCTACGAGCAGTACTTC	CASSRPGTGTYEQYF
TRBV20-1	TRBJ2-3	.	.	TGCAGTGCTAGTGCTAAAAGTACGCAGTATTTT	CSASAKSTQYF
TRBV6-1	TRBJ2-7	TRBD2	.	TGTGCCAGCAGTCCGGGCGAAGCGGGAGGGCACGAGCAGTACTTC	CASSPGEAGGHEQYF
TRBV6-4	TRBJ2-7	.	.	TGTGCCAGCAGTGCCCCTGGACGAGGGGGGGGCTCCTACGAGCAGTACTTC	CASSAPGRGGGSYEQYF
TRBV28	TRBJ2-5	TRBD2	.	TGTGCCAGCAGCACTAGCGGGCGGGAGACCCAGTACTTC	CASSTSGRETQYF
TRBV7-2	TRBJ2-1	.	.	TGTGCCAGCAGCTTTCAATCGGGGGATGAGCAGTTCTTC	CASSFQSGDEQFF
TRBV28	TRBJ1-5	.	.	TGTGCCAGCAGCTACCGCAGGGGTGTTAGCAATCAGCCCCAGCATTTT	CASSYRRGVSNQPQHF
TRBV19	TRBJ2-2	.	.	TGTGCCAGTGCGACTAGGGCTGGGGAGCTGTTTTTT	CASATRAGELFF
TRBV21-1	TRBJ2-1	.	.	TGTGCCAGCAGTCCAAAGGCGAGACTAGCGGGGTCGCCGTTATTCAATGAGCAGTTCTTC	CASSPKARLAGSPLFNEQFF
TRBV6-6	TRBJ2-5	TRBD2	few	TGTGCCAGCACCCGGGGGGGGACGGGGGAGACCCAGTACTTC	CASTRGGTGETQYF
TRBV7-9	TRBJ2-1	.	.	TGTGCCAGCAGCTTAGATCGTCAGACACAGTTCTTC	CASSLDRQTQFF
TRBV28	TRBJ2-3	.	.	TGTGCCACTACCAGCACAGATACGCAGTATTTT	CATTSTDTQYF
TRBV28	TRBJ1-4	.	.	TGTGCCAGCAGCCGGGGAGGGGGGTATGAAAAACTGTTTTTT	CASSRGGGYEKLFF
TRBV6-1	TRBJ2-7	.	.	TGTGCCAGCAGTGGCCGCCAGGGAATAGGCTACGAGCAGTACTTC	CASSGRQGIGYEQYF
TRBV5-1	TRBJ2-3	TRBD2	.	TGCGCCAGCAGGTACTCTCTAGCGGGAGGCGCAGATACGCAGTATTTT	CASRYSLAGGADTQYF
TRBV6-1	TRBJ2-7	TRBD1	.	TGTGCCAGCATTGGACAGGGGCGGTCCGAGCAGTACTTC	CASIGQGRSEQYF
TRBV30	TRBJ2-1	.	.	TGTGCCTGGAGCCGCCAGGCCTACAATGAGCAGTTCTTC	CAWSRQAYNEQFF
TRBV5-1	TRBJ2-1	TRBD2	.	TGCGCCAGCAGCTTGCTCGGCTTAGCGGGAAGGAATGAGCAGTTCTTC	CASSLLGLAGRNEQFF
TRBV18	TRBJ2-7	.	.	TGTGCCAGCTCTCCCGGGACACAGTACGAGCAGTACTTC	CASSPGTQYEQYF